Listed below are T cell receptor beta chains from one sample, sequenced in a study of blood T cell repertoires in COVID-19. The table came from immunoSEQ multiplex PCR; TCRdb's copy has only in-frame clones and leaves some out. This sample has a few hundred thousand clones, with approximately 88% found just once. The sample consisted of PBMCs or T cells enriched from blood (not recorded which). These TCRs come from a woman between 35 and 50 years old who had recovered from COVID-19. CDR3s include the opening cysteine and the closing phenylalanine or tryptophan. A D gene is named only where the DNA matches it firmly. Some rows have no size entry. The others give once, few or many, or a class for an expanded clone.

cdr3_length d_call clone_size j_call v_call cdr3_nt cdr3_aa
15 TRBD2 once TRBJ2-3 TRBV27 TGTGCCAGCAGTTTAGAAGGGACTACGAGAGATACGCAGTATTTT CASSLEGTTRDTQYF
14 - - TRBJ1-5 TRBV7-2 TGTGCCAGCAGCGATACAGGGCCGAATCAGCCCCAGCATTTT CASSDTGPNQPQHF
14 - - TRBJ1-5 TRBV21-1 TGTGCCAGCAGCAAATCGGGGGGCAATCAGCCCCAGCATTTT CASSKSGGNQPQHF
14 - - TRBJ2-7 TRBV24-1 TGTGCCACCAGTGACCCCGGAGTGTCAGACGAGCAGTACTTC CATSDPGVSDEQYF
12 - - TRBJ1-5 TRBV2 TGTGCCAGCTGTAAGGGGAATCAGCCCCAGCATTTT CASCKGNQPQHF
15 TRBD1 few TRBJ2-5 TRBV30 TGTGCCTGGAGTCCCGGGACAGATGGGGAAGAGACCCAGTACTTC CAWSPGTDGEETQYF
15 TRBD1 - TRBJ1-6 TRBV5-4 TGTGCCAGCAGCTCGTCAGGGGGCGGTAATTCACCCCTCCACTTT CASSSSGGGNSPLHF
15 TRBD1 - TRBJ1-1 TRBV11-2 TGTGCCAGCAGAAAGACAGGGGGCCGTAACACTGAAGCTTTCTTT CASRKTGGRNTEAFF
14 - - TRBJ2-1 TRBV7-9 TGTGCCAGCAGCACCCACAGGGCTTACAATGAGCAGTTCTTC CASSTHRAYNEQFF
16 TRBD2 - TRBJ2-1 TRBV2 TGTGCCAGCAGTTACCTTAGCGGGAGAGCCGCCAATGAGCAGTTCTTC CASSYLSGRAANEQFF
14 TRBD1 - TRBJ2-7 TRBV7-9 TGTGCCAGCACTCGACAGGGGGCTAAATCCGAGCAGTACTTC CASTRQGAKSEQYF
16 TRBD1 - TRBJ2-3 TRBV5-4 TGTGCCAGCAGCTTGGACAGGGGGCCTAGCACAGATACGCAGTATTTT CASSLDRGPSTDTQYF